Below are 24 T cell receptor beta chains sequenced from a single sample in a study of T cells in Graves' hyperthyroidism and ophthalmopathy. Amplified regions were TCR beta CDR3 sequences from RNA transcripts. With the HTBI primer set, the TCR CDR3 went through a first round of RT-PCR. MiXCR, applied by TCRdb to the multiplex PCR reads, yields one record per CDR3 protein. The table records hundreds of thousands of distinct CDR3 sequences, around 13% of them present only once. The material sequenced was blood. The receptors were sampled from a woman between 35 and 50 years old with Graves' hyperthyroidism.

A few counts support this clonotype. The rearrangement links TRBV9 to TRBJ2-3; the D gene is possibly TRBD2 (6 bases). Trimming removed 0 bases at V and 4 bases at J, with 12 bases between. The CDR3 contains 15 residues. Germline-derived CDR1 and CDR2 are SGDLS and YYNGEE. The CDR3 DNA is TGTGCCAGCAGCGTAGGGCGGGGTCAGGCAGATACGCAGTATTTT. This translates into CASSVGRGQADTQYF.

This clonotype was seen many times. The J gene is TRBJ2-2, the V gene TRBV28; D is ambiguous. The CDR3 sequence is 14 residues long. Germline CDR1 MDHEN, CDR2 SYDVKM. The V gene lost 3 bases and the J gene lost 2 bases, with 7 bases spanning the gap. The CDR3 DNA follows: TGTGCCAGCAGTTTTCCCCCAAACACCGGGGAGCTGTTTTTT. It yields the protein CASSFPPNTGELFF. Filled out from reference TRBV28 and TRBJ2-2, the complete variable domain reads DVKVTQSSRYLVKRTGEKVFLECVQDMDHENMFWYRQDPGLGLRLIYFSYDVKMKEKGDIPEGYSVSREKKERFSLILESASTNQTSMYLCASSFPPNTGELFFGEGSRLTVL.

This clonotype was observed many times. This sequence joins TRBV3-1 and TRBJ1-2, with D possibly TRBD1 on 6 matching bases. Germline V gives CDR1 LGHDT, CDR2 YNNKEL (reference sequence). V was trimmed by 0 bases and J by 4 bases, leaving 12 bases between them. This CDR3 has 15 residues. This CDR3 is CASSQEGGARYGYTF. The CDR3 region has the DNA TGTGCCAGCAGCCAAGAAGGGGGGGCGCGCTATGGCTACACCTTC.

This clonotype was picked up a small number of times. V and J are TRBV7-2 and TRBJ2-2; 10 positions agree with TRBD2. CDR1 is SGHTA, CDR2 FQGNSA, per germline. The CDR3 covers 16 residues. V lost 7 bases to trimming and J lost 4 bases; unmatched junction nucleotides: 9. The CDR3 region has the DNA TGTGCCAGCAACCTAGCGGGAGTAGGTAGCACCGGGGAGCTGTTTTTT. Translation: CASNLAGVGSTGELFF.

This clonotype has a count of ten or more. This sequence joins TRBV20-1 and TRBJ2-1; D is possibly TRBD1 (6 bases). The CDR3 length is 15 residues. From germline, CDR1 is DFQATT and CDR2 SNEGSKA (reference sequence). CDR3: CSGTIATGSYNEQFF. CDR3 nucleotides: TGCAGCGGGACCATTGCGACAGGTTCCTACAATGAGCAGTTCTTC.

This clonotype was detected a few times. The rearrangement joins TRBV5-4 to TRBJ2-2; 7 positions match TRBD1. The V segment lost 4 bases and the J segment 7 bases; nucleotides outside the gene matches: 10. There are 15 residues in the CDR3. Germline V gene sequence: CDR1 SGHNT, CDR2 YYREEE (reference sequence). The CDR3 loop is CASSPPQGRNGELFF. DNA of the CDR3: TGTGCCAGCAGCCCTCCACAGGGGCGGAACGGGGAGCTGTTTTTT.

The CDR3 DNA reads as TGTGCCAGCAGCTTATCTCGGGGGGAACCCCAGCATTTT. Translated: CASSLSRGEPQHF. The chain recombines TRBV7-8 with TRBJ1-5, with D possibly matching TRBD1 (5 bases). CDR3 length: 13 residues. V lost 2 bases and J lost 10, with 12 bases in between. Germline lookup yields CDR1 SGHVS and CDR2 FQNEAQ.

This clonotype was detected many times. J is TRBJ2-7 and V is TRBV28; 7 bases line up with TRBD1. This CDR3 contains 14 residues. The ends lost 7 bases at V and 2 bases at J; junction bases unmatched: 8. CDR1 MDHEN and CDR2 SYDVKM come from the germline V gene. The CDR3 protein is CASTPGDRPYEQYF. The CDR3 DNA follows: TGTGCCAGCACCCCAGGGGACAGACCCTACGAGCAGTACTTC.

As for this clonotype: A much larger clone is a single base away; this may be a read error. This sequence joins TRBV20-1 and TRBJ2-1; 7 bases map to TRBD2. The CDR3 is 15 residues long. V shed 0 bases and J 13 bases; nucleotides not matched to a gene: 15. CDR1 DFQATT and CDR2 SNEGSKA come from the germline V gene (reference sequence). CDR3 residues: CSAREGAGVQETQFF. In DNA form, the CDR3 reads TGCAGTGCTAGAGAAGGTGCGGGAGTTCAAGAGACCCAGTTCTTC.

The rearrangement uses TRBV30 and TRBJ2-3, with 7 bases lining up with TRBD1. Germline V gene sequence: CDR1 GTSNPN, CDR2 SVGIG (reference sequence). Trimming at V came to 3 bases and at J to 2 bases, leaving 8 bases not matched to a gene. This CDR3 has 15 residues. The CDR3 nucleotides are TGTGCCTGGAGCCGAGGGGGCAAGCTCACAGATACGCAGTATTTT. Protein: CAWSRGGKLTDTQYF. Supplemented by reference TRBV30 and TRBJ2-3, the full variable domain reads SQTIHQWPATLVQPVGSPLSLECTVEGTSNPNLYWYRQAAGRGLQLLFYSVGIGQISSEVPQNLSASRPQDRQFILSSKKLLLSDSGFYLCAWSRGGKLTDTQYFGPGTRLTVL.

This clonotype was observed at least ten times. The chain joins TRBV7-2 to TRBJ2-7; possible D gene TRBD2, 8 bases. In germline, CDR1 is SGHTA, CDR2 FQGNSA. CDR3 length: 17 residues. V was cut by 5 bases and J by 4 bases, with 24 bases left in between. The CDR3 loop reads CASSPPGGSGSQYEQYF. The CDR3 DNA reads TGTGCCAGCAGCCCGCCAGGGGGGAGCGGGAGTCAGTACGAGCAGTACTTC. Using reference TRBV7-2 and TRBJ2-7 for the parts outside the CDR3, the full variable domain is GAGVSQSPSNKVTEKGKDVELRCDPISGHTALYWYRQSLGQGLEFLIYFQGNSAPDKSGLPSDRFSAERTGGSVSTLTIQRTQQEDSAVYLCASSPPGGSGSQYEQYFGPGTRLTVT.

The gene calls are TRBV25-1 and TRBJ2-1, with D hard to call. Germline CDR1 MGHDK, CDR2 SYGVNS. Trimming stripped 4 bases from V and 9 bases from J, with 13 bases between. The CDR3 contains 13 residues. CDR3 residues: CASSVQRWSEQFF. CDR3 sequence (DNA): TGTGCCAGCAGTGTCCAAAGGTGGTCTGAGCAGTTCTTC.

This clonotype was counted many times. As DNA, the CDR3 is TGTGCCAGCAGCTTAGAGATGGGGGCCGTTGGGGAAAAACTGTTTTTT. Amino acid sequence: CASSLEMGAVGEKLFF. The genes are TRBV7-8 and TRBJ1-4; D perhaps matches TRBD1 (6 bases). CDR3 length equals 16 residues. V gave up 1 base and J gave up 8 bases, with 17 bases separating them. The V gene's germline CDR1 is SGHVS and CDR2 FQNEAQ.

This clonotype has at least ten counts. The chain combines TRBV5-1 with TRBJ2-7; TRBD2 matches at 9 bases. Looked up from germline, CDR1 is SGHRS and CDR2 is YFSETQ. The CDR3 runs 16 residues. V gave up 0 bases and J gave up 2 bases; unmatched junction bases: 6. The CDR3 bases are TGCGCCAGCAGCTTGGGCGGACTAGCGCCCACCTACGAGCAGTACTTC. Residues: CASSLGGLAPTYEQYF.

This clonotype was seen repeatedly, ten times or more. This chain links TRBV28 with TRBJ1-1, with D possibly TRBD1 on 5 matching bases. The V gene's germline CDR1 is MDHEN and CDR2 SYDVKM. This CDR3 region has 15 residues. Trimming removed 4 bases at V and 0 bases at J, with 12 bases between. CDR3 sequence: CASSSTGGVNTEAFF. Written as DNA, the CDR3 is TGTGCCAGCAGTTCAACCGGAGGGGTGAACACTGAAGCTTTCTTT.

The V and J genes are TRBV15 and TRBJ2-1; TRBD2 matches 8 bases. The germline CDR1 and CDR2 sequences are LNHNV and YYDKDF (reference sequence). Unmatched junction bases numbered 10, after V lost 5 bases and J lost 4 bases. The CDR3 totals 16 residues. CDR3 residues: CATSGPEGLGYNEQFF. In DNA form, the CDR3 reads TGTGCCACCAGCGGCCCTGAGGGACTAGGGTACAATGAGCAGTTCTTC.

This clonotype appeared many times. The V gene is TRBV3-1, the J gene TRBJ2-4; D is unresolved. The V gene's germline CDR1 is LGHDT and CDR2 YNNKEL (reference sequence). V was pared by 4 bases and J by 6 bases, with 10 bases between. The CDR3 consists of 13 residues. In DNA form, the CDR3 reads TGTGCCAGCAGCCCCCGACGTGGAAACATTCAGTACTTC. Protein: CASSPRRGNIQYF.

The table lists this clonotype with many counts. The J gene is TRBJ2-3, the V gene TRBV27; D gene unclear. Trimming removed 3 bases from V and 0 bases from J, with 13 bases in between. Germline-derived CDR1 and CDR2 are MNHEY and SMNVEV (reference sequence). This CDR3 region has 16 residues. The chain's CDR3 is CASSFRASRSTDTQYF. CDR3 DNA sequence: TGTGCCAGCAGTTTTCGGGCCTCGCGCAGCACAGATACGCAGTATTTT.

V gene TRBV20-1 combines with J gene TRBJ2-7; D might be TRBD2 (6 bases). Trimming took off 0 bases at V and 7 bases at J, with 10 bases between the two ends. CDR1 is DFQATT, CDR2 SNEGSKA, per germline (reference sequence). The length of the CDR3 is 12 residues. CDR3 region: CSARESGREQYF. DNA of the CDR3: TGCAGTGCTAGAGAGTCAGGGAGGGAGCAGTACTTC.

This clonotype has only a few counts. The chain joins TRBV5-6 to TRBJ2-5; a weak D match, TRBD2 (6 bases). Deletions cut 3 bases from V and 5 bases from J, with 14 bases between. The CDR3 has 14 amino acids. In germline, CDR1 is SGHDT, CDR2 YYEEEE. The CDR3 sequence is CASSWGLSTETQYF. CDR3 nucleotides: TGTGCCAGCAGCTGGGGACTTAGCACCGAGACCCAGTACTTC.

This clonotype occurred a few times. J is TRBJ2-3 and V is TRBV27, with a weak D call TRBD2 (6 bases). The CDR3 is 15 amino acids. Looked up from germline, CDR1 is MNHEY and CDR2 is SMNVEV (reference sequence). V dropped 5 bases and J dropped 4 bases, with 16 bases sitting between them. For the CDR3, the DNA is TGTGCCAGCAGTCCCCCGGGACTTAGAGCAGATACGCAGTATTTT. This gives the protein CASSPPGLRADTQYF.

This clonotype was seen repeatedly, ten times or more. The chain is built from TRBV29-1 and TRBJ2-1, with no clear D. Trimming took 7 bases from V and 5 from J, leaving 6 bases between them. The CDR3 spans 10 residues. The germline V gene has CDR1 SQVTM and CDR2 ANQGSEA. CDR3 sequence reads: CSETDNEQFF. The DNA for the CDR3 is TGCAGCGAGACCGACAATGAGCAGTTCTTC.

This clonotype was detected many times. The chain uses TRBV20-1 and TRBJ2-7; 8 bases fit TRBD1. J lost 0 bases, V lost 1 base, and 8 bases had no gene match. CDR1 DFQATT and CDR2 SNEGSKA come from the germline V gene (reference sequence). This CDR3 spans 16 amino acids. The CDR3 spells CSARGGDRRSSYEQYF. The CDR3 DNA follows: TGCAGTGCTAGAGGAGGGGACAGGAGGAGCTCCTACGAGCAGTACTTC.

This clonotype was picked up many times. V usage is TRBV7-9 and J usage is TRBJ2-7; 16 bases align to TRBD2. The ends lost 3 bases at V and 7 bases at J; junction bases unmatched: 3. In germline, CDR1 is SEHNR, CDR2 FQNEAQ (reference sequence). This CDR3 contains 15 residues. For the CDR3, the DNA is TGTGCCAGCAGCTTCGGGACTAGCGGGAGGGGAGAGCAGTACTTC. Protein: CASSFGTSGRGEQYF.